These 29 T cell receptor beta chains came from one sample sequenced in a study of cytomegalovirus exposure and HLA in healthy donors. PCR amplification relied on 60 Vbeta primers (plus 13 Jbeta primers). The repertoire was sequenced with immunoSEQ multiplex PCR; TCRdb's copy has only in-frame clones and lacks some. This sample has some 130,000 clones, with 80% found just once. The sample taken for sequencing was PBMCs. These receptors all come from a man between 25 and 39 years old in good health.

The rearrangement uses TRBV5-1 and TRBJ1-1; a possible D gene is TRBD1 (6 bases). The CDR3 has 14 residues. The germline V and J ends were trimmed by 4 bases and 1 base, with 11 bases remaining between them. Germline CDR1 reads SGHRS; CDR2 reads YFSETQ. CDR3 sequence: CASSMDSSNTEAFF. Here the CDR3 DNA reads TGCGCCAGCAGCATGGACAGTTCGAACACTGAAGCTTTCTTT.

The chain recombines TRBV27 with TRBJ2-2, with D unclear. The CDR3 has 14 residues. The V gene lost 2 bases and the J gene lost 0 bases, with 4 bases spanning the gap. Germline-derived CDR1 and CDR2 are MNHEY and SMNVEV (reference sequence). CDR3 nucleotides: TGTGCCAGCAGTTTAAGCCCGAACACCGGGGAGCTGTTTTTT. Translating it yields CASSLSPNTGELFF.

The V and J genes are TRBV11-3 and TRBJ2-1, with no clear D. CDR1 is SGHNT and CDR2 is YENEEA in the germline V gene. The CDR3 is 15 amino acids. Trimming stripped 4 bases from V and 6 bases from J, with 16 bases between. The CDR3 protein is CASSSLSRSINEQFF. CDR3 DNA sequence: TGTGCCAGCAGCTCCCTATCTCGATCGATCAATGAGCAGTTCTTC.

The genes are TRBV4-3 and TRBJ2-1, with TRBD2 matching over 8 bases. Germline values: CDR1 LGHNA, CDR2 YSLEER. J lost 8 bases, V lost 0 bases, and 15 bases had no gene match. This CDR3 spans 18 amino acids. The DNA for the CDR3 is TGCGCCAGCAGCCAAGAACCGGGGCGGACTAGCCCAAGGGATGAGCAGTTCTTC. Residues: CASSQEPGRTSPRDEQFF.

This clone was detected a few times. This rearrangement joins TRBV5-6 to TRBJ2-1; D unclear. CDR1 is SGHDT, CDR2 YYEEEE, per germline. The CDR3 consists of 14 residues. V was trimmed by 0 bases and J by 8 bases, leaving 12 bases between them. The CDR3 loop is CASSLGLVLDEQFF. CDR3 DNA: TGTGCCAGCAGCTTGGGACTGGTTTTAGATGAGCAGTTCTTC.

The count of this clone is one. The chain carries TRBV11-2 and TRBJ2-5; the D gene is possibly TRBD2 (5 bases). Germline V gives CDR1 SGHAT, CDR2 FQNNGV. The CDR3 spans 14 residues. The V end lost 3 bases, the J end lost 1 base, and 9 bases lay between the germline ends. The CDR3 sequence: CASSFGSLQETQYF. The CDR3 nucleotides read TGTGCCAGCAGCTTTGGGAGCCTCCAAGAGACCCAGTACTTC.

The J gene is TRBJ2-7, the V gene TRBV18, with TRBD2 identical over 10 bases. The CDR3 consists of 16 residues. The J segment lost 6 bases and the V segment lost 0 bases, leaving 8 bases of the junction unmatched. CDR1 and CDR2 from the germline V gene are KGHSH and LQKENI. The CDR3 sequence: CASSPPGVAGGREQYF. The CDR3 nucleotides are TGTGCCAGCTCACCACCTGGGGTAGCGGGAGGACGCGAGCAGTACTTC.

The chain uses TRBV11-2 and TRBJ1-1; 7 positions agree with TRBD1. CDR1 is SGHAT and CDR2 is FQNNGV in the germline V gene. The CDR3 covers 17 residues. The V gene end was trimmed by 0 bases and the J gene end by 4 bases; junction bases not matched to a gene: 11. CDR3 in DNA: TGTGCCAGCAGCTTAGATAATCGTAACAGGGGAGGCACTGAAGCTTTCTTT. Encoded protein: CASSLDNRNRGGTEAFF.

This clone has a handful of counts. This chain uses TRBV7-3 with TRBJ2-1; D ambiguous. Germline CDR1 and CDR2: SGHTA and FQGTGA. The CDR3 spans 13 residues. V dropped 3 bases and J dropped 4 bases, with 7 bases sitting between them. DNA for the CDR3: TGTGCCAGCAGCTTGACTCCATACAATGAGCAGTTCTTC. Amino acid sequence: CASSLTPYNEQFF. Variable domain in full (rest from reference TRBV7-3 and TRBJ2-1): GAGVSQTPSNKVTEKGKYVELRCDPISGHTALYWYRQSLGQGPEFLIYFQGTGAADDSGLPNDRFFAVRPEGSVSTLKIQRTERGDSAVYLCASSLTPYNEQFFGPGTRLTVL.

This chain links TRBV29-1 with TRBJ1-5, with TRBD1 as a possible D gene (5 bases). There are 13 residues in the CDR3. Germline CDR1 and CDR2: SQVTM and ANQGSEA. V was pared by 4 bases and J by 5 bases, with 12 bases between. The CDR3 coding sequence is TGCAGCGTTGGGGGGGGAGCTGATCAGCCCCAGCATTTT. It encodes CSVGGGADQPQHF.

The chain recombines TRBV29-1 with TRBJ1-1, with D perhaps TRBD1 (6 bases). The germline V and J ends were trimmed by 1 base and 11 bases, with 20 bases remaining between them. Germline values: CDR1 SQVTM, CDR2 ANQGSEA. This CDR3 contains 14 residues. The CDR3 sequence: CSVEGAVGGRDAFF. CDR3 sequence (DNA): TGCAGCGTTGAAGGGGCGGTAGGGGGAAGGGACGCTTTCTTT.

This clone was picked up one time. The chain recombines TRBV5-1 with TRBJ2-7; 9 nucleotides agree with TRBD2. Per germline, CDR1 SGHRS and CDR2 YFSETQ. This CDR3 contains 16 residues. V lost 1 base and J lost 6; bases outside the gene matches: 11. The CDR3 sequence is CASSLSLGREGREQYF. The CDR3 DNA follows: TGCGCCAGCAGCTTGTCCCTGGGGCGGGAGGGTCGCGAGCAGTACTTC.

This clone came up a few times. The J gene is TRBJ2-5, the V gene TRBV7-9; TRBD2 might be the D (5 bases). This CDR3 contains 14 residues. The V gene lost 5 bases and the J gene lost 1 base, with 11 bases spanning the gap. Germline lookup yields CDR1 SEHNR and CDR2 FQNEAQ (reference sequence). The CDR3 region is CASSDRRGQETQYF. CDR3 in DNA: TGTGCCAGCAGCGATAGACGGGGCCAAGAGACCCAGTACTTC.

As DNA, the CDR3 is TGCAGCGTGAGGGGCCCACCGGGACAGGGTTCTTCCTACGAGCAGTACTTC. As protein: CSVRGPPGQGSSYEQYF. J is TRBJ2-5 and V is TRBV29-1, with TRBD1 matching over 9 bases. The end of the DNA is better explained by TRBJ2-7, so the J call may be wrong. The CDR3 extends over 17 amino acids. The germline V gene encodes CDR1 SQVTM and CDR2 ANQGSEA.

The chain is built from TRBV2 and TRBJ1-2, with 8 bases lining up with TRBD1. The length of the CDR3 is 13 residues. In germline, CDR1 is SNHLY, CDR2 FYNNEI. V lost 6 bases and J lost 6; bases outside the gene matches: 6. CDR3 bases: TGTGCCAGCAGGTGGACAGGGAGGAATGGCTACACCTTC. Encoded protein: CASRWTGRNGYTF. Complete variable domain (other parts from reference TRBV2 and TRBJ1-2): EPEVTQTPSHQVTQMGQEVILRCVPISNHLYFYWYRQILGQKVEFLVSFYNNEISEKSEIFDDQFSVERPDGSNFTLKIRSTKLEDSAMYFCASRWTGRNGYTFGSGTRLTVV.

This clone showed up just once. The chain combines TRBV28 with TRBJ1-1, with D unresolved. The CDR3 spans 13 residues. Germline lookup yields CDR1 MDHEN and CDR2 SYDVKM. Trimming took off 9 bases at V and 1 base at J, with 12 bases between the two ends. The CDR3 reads CASLPFRNTEAFF. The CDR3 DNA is TGTGCCAGTCTTCCATTTAGGAACACTGAAGCTTTCTTT.

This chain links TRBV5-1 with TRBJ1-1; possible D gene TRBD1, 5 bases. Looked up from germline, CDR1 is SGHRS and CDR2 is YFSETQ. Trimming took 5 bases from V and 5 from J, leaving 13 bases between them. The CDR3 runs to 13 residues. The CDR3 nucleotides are TGCGCCAGCAGGGAAGGGGCTTGGACTGAAGCTTTCTTT. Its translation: CASREGAWTEAFF.

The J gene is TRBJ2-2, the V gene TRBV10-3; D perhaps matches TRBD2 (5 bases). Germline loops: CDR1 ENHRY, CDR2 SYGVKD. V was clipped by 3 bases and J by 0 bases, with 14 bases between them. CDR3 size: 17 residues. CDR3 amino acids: CAISDPRGNSNTGELFF. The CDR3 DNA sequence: TGTGCCATCAGTGACCCCAGAGGGAACTCGAACACCGGGGAGCTGTTTTTT.

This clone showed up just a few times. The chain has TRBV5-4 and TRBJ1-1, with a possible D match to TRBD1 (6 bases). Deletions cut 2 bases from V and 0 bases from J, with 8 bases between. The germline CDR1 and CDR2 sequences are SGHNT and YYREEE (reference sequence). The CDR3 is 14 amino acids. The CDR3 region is CASSFGQMNTEAFF. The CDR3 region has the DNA TGTGCCAGCAGCTTCGGACAGATGAACACTGAAGCTTTCTTT.

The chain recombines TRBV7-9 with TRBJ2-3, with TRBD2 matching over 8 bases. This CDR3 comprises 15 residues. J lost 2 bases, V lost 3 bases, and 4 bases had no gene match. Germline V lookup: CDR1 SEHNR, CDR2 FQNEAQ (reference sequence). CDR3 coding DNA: TGTGCCAGCAGCTTCGGGAGGGCCTTCACAGATACGCAGTATTTT. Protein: CASSFGRAFTDTQYF.

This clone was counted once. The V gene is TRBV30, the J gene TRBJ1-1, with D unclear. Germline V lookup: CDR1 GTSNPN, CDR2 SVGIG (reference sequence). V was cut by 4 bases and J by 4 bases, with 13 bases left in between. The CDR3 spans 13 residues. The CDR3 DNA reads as TGTGCCTGGACCCGTCCGAGTGGCACTGAAGCTTTCTTT. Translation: CAWTRPSGTEAFF.

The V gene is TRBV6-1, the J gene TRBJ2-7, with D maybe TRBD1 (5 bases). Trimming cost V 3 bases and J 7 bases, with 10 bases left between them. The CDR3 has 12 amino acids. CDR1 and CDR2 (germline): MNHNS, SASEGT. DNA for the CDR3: TGTGCCAGCAGTGACAGGGCTCGGGAGCAGTACTTC. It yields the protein CASSDRAREQYF.

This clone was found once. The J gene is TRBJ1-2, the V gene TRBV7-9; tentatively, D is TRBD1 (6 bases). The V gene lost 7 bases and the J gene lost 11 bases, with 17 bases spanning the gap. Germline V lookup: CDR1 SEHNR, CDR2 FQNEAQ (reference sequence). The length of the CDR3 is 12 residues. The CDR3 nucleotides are TGTGCCAGCACCGAGGAGGGAGGGGGGTACACCTTC. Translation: CASTEEGGGYTF. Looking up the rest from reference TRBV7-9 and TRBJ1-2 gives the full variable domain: DTGVSQNPRHKITKRGQNVTFRCDPISEHNRLYWYRQTLGQGPEFLTYFQNEAQLEKSRLLSDRFSAERPKGSFSTLEIQRTEQGDSAMYLCASTEEGGGYTFGSGTRLTVV.

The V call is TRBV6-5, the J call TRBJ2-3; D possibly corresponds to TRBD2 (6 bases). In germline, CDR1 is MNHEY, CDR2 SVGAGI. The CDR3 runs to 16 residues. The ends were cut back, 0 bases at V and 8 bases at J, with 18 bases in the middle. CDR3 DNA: TGTGCCAGCAGTTACTCGGGGACTGGGGGTATGGGTACGCAGTATTTT. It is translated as CASSYSGTGGMGTQYF.

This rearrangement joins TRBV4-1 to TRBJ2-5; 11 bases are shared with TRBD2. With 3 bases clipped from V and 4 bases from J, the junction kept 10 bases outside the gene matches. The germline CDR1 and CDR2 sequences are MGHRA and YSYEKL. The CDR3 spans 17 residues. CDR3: CASSQTPGTSGGETQYF. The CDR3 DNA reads TGCGCCAGCAGCCAGACCCCCGGGACTAGCGGAGGAGAGACCCAGTACTTC.

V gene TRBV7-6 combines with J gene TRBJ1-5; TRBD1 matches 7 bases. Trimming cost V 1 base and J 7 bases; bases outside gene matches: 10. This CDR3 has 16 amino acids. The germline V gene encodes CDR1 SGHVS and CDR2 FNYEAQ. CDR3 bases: TGTGCCAGCAGCTTAGGTCAGGGGGATTGGGACCAGCCCCAGCATTTT. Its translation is CASSLGQGDWDQPQHF.

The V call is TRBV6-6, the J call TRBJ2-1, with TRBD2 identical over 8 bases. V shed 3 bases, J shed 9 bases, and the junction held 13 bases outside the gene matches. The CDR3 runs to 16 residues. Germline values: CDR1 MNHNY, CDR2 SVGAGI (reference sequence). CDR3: CASSYRPSGSSGEQFF. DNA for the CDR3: TGTGCCAGCAGTTATCGGCCTAGCGGGTCTTCGGGTGAGCAGTTCTTC.

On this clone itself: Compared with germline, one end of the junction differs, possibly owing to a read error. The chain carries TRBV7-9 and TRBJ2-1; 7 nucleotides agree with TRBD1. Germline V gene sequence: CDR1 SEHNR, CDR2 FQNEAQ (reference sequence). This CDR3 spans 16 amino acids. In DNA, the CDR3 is TGTTCCAGCAGCCCCAACACAGGGGTAGCTAGGAGTGAGCAGTTCTTC. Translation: CSSSPNTGVARSEQFF. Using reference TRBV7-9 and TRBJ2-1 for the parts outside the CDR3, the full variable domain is DTGVSQNPRHKITKRGQNVTFRCDPISEHNRLYWYRQTLGQGPEFLTYFQNEAQLEKSRLLSDRFSAERPKGSFSTLEIQRTEQGDSAMYLCSSSPNTGVARSEQFFGPGTRLTVL.

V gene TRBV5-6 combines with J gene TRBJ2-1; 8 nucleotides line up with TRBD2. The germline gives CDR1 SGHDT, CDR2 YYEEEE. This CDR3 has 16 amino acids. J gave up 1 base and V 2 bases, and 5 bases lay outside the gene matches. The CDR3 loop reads CASSFRTSGSYNEQFF. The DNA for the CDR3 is TGTGCCAGCAGCTTTCGCACTAGCGGTTCCTACAATGAGCAGTTCTTC.